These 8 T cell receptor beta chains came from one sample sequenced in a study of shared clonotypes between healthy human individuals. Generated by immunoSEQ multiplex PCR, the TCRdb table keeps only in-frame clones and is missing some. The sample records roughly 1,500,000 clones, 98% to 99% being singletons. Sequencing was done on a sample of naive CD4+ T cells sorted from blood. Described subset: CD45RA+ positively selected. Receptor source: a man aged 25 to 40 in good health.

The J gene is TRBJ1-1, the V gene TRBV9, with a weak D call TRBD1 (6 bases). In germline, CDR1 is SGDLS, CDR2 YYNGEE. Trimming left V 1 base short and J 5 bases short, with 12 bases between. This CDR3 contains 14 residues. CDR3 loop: CASSVRGGDTEAFF. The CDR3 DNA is TGTGCCAGCAGCGTAAGAGGGGGTGATACTGAAGCTTTCTTT.

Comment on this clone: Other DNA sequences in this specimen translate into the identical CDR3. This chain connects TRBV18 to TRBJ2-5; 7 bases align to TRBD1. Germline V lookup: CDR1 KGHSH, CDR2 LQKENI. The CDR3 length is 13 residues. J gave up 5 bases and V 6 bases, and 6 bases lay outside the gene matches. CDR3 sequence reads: CASSTGSGETQYF. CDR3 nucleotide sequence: TGTGCCAGCTCGACAGGGTCGGGTGAGACCCAGTACTTC.

In DNA form, the CDR3 reads TGTGCCAGCAGCGACGGGAACTATGGCTACACCTTC. Translating gives CASSDGNYGYTF. J is TRBJ1-2 and V is TRBV9; no clear D gene. The CDR3 sequence is 12 residues long. Germline V gene data show CDR1 as SGDLS and CDR2 as YYNGEE. Trimming cost V 3 bases and J 2 bases, with 5 bases left between them.

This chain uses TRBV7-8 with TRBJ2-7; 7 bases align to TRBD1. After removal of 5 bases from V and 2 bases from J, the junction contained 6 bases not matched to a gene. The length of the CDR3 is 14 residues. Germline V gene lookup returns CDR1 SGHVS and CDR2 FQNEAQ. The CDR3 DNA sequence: TGTGCCAGCAGCATCGGGACAGCTACCTACGAGCAGTACTTC. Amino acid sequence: CASSIGTATYEQYF.

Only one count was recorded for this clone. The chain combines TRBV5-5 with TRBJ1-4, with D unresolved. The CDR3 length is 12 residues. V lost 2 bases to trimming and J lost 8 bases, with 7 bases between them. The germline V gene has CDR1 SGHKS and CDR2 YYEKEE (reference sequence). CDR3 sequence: CASSFYGEKLFF. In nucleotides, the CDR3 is TGTGCCAGCAGCTTTTACGGGGAAAAACTGTTTTTT.

CDR3 nucleotides: TGTGCCAGCAGTTCCTTGAGCGGGGTAGAGTGGAATGAGCAGTTCTTC. Translating it yields CASSSLSGVEWNEQFF. The chain is built from TRBV28 and TRBJ2-1; 7 bases are shared with TRBD2. CDR1 and CDR2 (germline): MDHEN, SYDVKM. The CDR3 is 16 residues long. The J segment lost 7 bases and the V segment lost 4 bases, leaving 13 bases of the junction unmatched.

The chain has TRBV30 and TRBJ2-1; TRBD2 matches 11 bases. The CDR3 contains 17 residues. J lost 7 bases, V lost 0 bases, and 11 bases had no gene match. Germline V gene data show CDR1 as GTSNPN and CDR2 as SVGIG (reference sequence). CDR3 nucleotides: TGTGCCTGGAGTGTTTTTTTAGCGGGAGGGCCGAGGAATGAGCAGTTCTTC. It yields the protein CAWSVFLAGGPRNEQFF.

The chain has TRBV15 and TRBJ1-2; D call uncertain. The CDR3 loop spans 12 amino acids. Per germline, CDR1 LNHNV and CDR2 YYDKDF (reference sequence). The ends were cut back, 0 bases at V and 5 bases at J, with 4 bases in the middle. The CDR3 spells CATSRDRYGYTF. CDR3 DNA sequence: TGTGCCACCAGCAGAGACCGATATGGCTACACCTTC.